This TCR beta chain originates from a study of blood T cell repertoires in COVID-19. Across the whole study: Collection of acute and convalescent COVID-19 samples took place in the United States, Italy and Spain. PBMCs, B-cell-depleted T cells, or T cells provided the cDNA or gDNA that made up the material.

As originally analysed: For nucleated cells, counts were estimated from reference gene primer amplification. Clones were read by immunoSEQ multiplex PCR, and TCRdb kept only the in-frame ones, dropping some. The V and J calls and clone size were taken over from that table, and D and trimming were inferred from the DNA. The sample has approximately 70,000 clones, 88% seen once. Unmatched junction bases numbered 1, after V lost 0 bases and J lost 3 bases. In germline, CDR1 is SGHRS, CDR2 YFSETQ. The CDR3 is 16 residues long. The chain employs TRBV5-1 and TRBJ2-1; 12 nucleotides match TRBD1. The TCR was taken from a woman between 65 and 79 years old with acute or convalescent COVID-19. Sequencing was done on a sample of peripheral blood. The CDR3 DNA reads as TGCGCCAGCAGCTTGGGGGACAGGGGGCGCTACAATGAGCAGTTCTTC. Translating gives CASSLGDRGRYNEQFF. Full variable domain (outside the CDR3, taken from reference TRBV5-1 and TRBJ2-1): KAGVTQTPRYLIKTRGQQVTLSCSPISGHRSVSWYQQTPGQGLQFLFEYFSETQRNKGNFPGRFSGRQFSNSRSEMNVSTLELGDSALYLCASSLGDRGRYNEQFFGPGTRLTVL.